The rows below give T cell receptor beta chains drawn from one sample of a study of cytomegalovirus exposure and HLA in healthy donors. TCRdb's table, derived via immunoSEQ multiplex PCR, lists solely in-frame clones and lacks some. This table holds about 72,000 clones. Input material: PBMCs. The receptors here all came from a man between 40 and 49 years old in good health and CMV-seronegative. CDR3s include the opening cysteine and the closing phenylalanine or tryptophan. A D gene is named only where the DNA matches it firmly.

V	D	J	CDR3	DNA
TRBV19	.	TRBJ1-1	CASAATGLTEAFF	TGTGCCAGCGCCGCCACAGGGCTCACTGAAGCTTTCTTT
TRBV29-1	.	TRBJ2-3	CSLVAGTDTQYF	TGCAGCCTGGTGGCGGGAACAGATACGCAGTATTTT
TRBV4-1	.	TRBJ1-5	CASSQGPIAGNQPQHF	TGCGCCAGCAGCCAAGGCCCAATAGCTGGCAATCAGCCCCAGCATTTT
TRBV5-1	TRBD2	TRBJ2-7	CASSPTSGGAYEQHF	TGCGCCAGCAGCCCGACTAGCGGGGGGGCCTACGAGCAGCACTTC
TRBV2	TRBD2	TRBJ2-3	CASRLRSSGYSTDTQYF	TGTGCCAGCCGCCTAAGGTCTAGCGGGTACTCCACAGATACGCAGTATTTT
TRBV7-9	TRBD1	TRBJ1-3	CASNHMTGGENTIYF	TGTGCCAGCAACCATATGACAGGGGGCGAAAACACCATATATTTT
TRBV19	TRBD1	TRBJ1-6	CASSMGQGPNSPLHF	TGTGCCAGTAGTATGGGACAGGGGCCTAATTCACCCCTCCACTTT
TRBV29-1	TRBD2	TRBJ2-7	CSVARGGAEQYF	TGCAGCGTCGCCCGGGGGGGGGCCGAGCAGTACTTC
TRBV7-6	TRBD2	TRBJ2-3	CASSEGLAGGLRDTQYF	TGTGCCAGCAGCGAGGGACTAGCGGGGGGGTTACGAGATACGCAGTATTTT
TRBV6-1	TRBD1	TRBJ1-5	CASSESPFRQGSSQPQHF	TGTGCCAGCAGCGAAAGCCCATTTAGACAGGGGAGCAGTCAGCCCCAGCATTTT
TRBV2	.	TRBJ1-5	CASSVAGSLSNQPQHF	TGTGCCAGCAGTGTTGCAGGGTCCCTTAGCAATCAGCCCCAGCATTTT
TRBV27	.	TRBJ1-5	CASSLRDTNQPQHF	TGTGCCAGCAGTTTACGGGACACCAATCAGCCCCAGCATTTT
TRBV30	.	TRBJ1-6	CAWSGRGPPLHF	TGTGCCTGGAGCGGCCGAGGGCCACCCCTCCACTTT
TRBV13	TRBD1	TRBJ1-4	CASSLTGEGEKLFF	TGTGCCAGCAGCTTGACAGGGGAGGGTGAAAAACTGTTTTTT